These 5 T cell receptor beta chains were all obtained from the same sample, sequenced in a study of beta chain features in type 1 diabetes. Expressed TCRB transcripts got sequenced, as all isolated RNA was reverse transcribed. Assay: immunoSEQ multiplex PCR; the TCRdb copy retains only in-frame clones and omits some. The sample includes more than 120,000 clones, over 9.5% of them seen just once. Sequencing was performed on naive CD4+ T cells from blood. The receptors were gathered from a man younger than 35 in good health.

This clone was counted only a few times. The chain employs TRBV2 and TRBJ1-6; 11 nucleotides agree with TRBD1. This CDR3 contains 15 residues. Losses at the gene ends were 7 bases for V and 9 bases for J; bases not matched to a gene: 8. CDR1 is SNHLY and CDR2 is FYNNEI in the germline V gene. The CDR3: CASKSPGTGGSPLHF. The DNA of the CDR3 is TGTGCCAGCAAATCACCCGGGACAGGGGGTTCACCCCTCCACTTT.

The table lists this clone with many counts. The chain joins TRBV10-3 to TRBJ2-7; D is possibly TRBD2 (5 bases). This CDR3 comprises 14 residues. Germline V gene data show CDR1 as ENHRY and CDR2 as SYGVKD. V was cut by 2 bases and J by 5 bases, with 13 bases left in between. The CDR3 DNA sequence: TGTGCCATCAGTGAGGGCCCAGCGAGGGACGAGCAGTACTTC. It encodes CAISEGPARDEQYF.

About this clone: At the DNA level, this CDR3 is encoded by other sequences in the same sample as well. The chain carries TRBV5-1 and TRBJ1-5, with TRBD1 as a possible D gene (6 bases). V lost 0 bases to trimming and J lost 2 bases, with 9 bases between them. The germline CDR1 and CDR2 sequences are SGHRS and YFSETQ. The CDR3 loop spans 15 amino acids. The CDR3 DNA follows: TGCGCCAGCAGCTTGGGGCCAGGGGGCAATCAGCCCCAGCATTTT. Translating gives CASSLGPGGNQPQHF.

The CDR3 nucleotides read TGTGCCAGCCTACCCGGGGTAGATACGCAGTATTTT. Protein product: CASLPGVDTQYF. V gene TRBV7-2 combines with J gene TRBJ2-3, with D tentatively TRBD2 (5 bases). Trimming stripped 8 bases from V and 5 bases from J, with 11 bases between. Germline CDR1 SGHTA, CDR2 FQGNSA. CDR3 size: 12 residues.

The chain couples TRBV2 to TRBJ2-3; 9 positions agree with TRBD2. J gave up 0 bases and V 5 bases, and 6 bases lay outside the gene matches. This CDR3 comprises 16 residues. The germline V gene has CDR1 SNHLY and CDR2 FYNNEI. CDR3 DNA sequence: TGTGCCAGCAGTCGGCCCGGGACTAGCAGCACAGATACGCAGTATTTT. Amino acids: CASSRPGTSSTDTQYF.